These 27 T cell receptor beta chains were sequenced from one sample in a study of T cell responses to AZD1222 COVID-19 vaccine. Some clones are missing from TCRdb's copy, which holds only in-frame ones; the method was immunoSEQ multiplex PCR. The table records about 200,000 clones, 85% to 95% of them present only once. The sample here was peripheral blood, taken 28 days after the second dose of the MenACWY control vaccine. These receptors were obtained from an adult who received the MenACWY meningococcal vaccine as a control.

This clone was found a few times. Here the CDR3 DNA reads TGTGCCAGCAGCTCTACGGCTGGGGCAGGGCACTATGGCTACACCTTC. Its protein is CASSSTAGAGHYGYTF. The J gene is TRBJ1-2, the V gene TRBV7-9, with D maybe TRBD1 (5 bases). The V end was cut by 4 bases, the J end by 3 bases, with 18 bases between. From germline, CDR1 is SEHNR and CDR2 FQNEAQ (reference sequence). This CDR3 has 16 residues. The entire variable domain, with the rest obtained from reference TRBV7-9 and TRBJ1-2, is as follows: DTGVSQNPRHKITKRGQNVTFRCDPISEHNRLYWYRQTLGQGPEFLTYFQNEAQLEKSRLLSDRFSAERPKGSFSTLEIQRTEQGDSAMYLCASSSTAGAGHYGYTFGSGTRLTVV.

The rearrangement links TRBV11-1 to TRBJ1-6; the D gene is possibly TRBD1 (6 bases). Trimming stripped 4 bases from V and 8 bases from J, with 15 bases between. Germline lookup yields CDR1 SGHAT and CDR2 FQDESV (reference sequence). This CDR3 comprises 15 residues. The CDR3 nucleotides are TGTGCCAGCAGCTCACAGGGTTTTGTGGATTCACCCCTCCACTTT. Protein product: CASSSQGFVDSPLHF.

This chain uses TRBV19 with TRBJ1-3, with D unresolved. The V and J ends lost 6 bases and 2 bases respectively, with 5 bases between them. Germline values: CDR1 LNHDA, CDR2 SQIVND (reference sequence). The CDR3 runs to 12 residues. The CDR3 nucleotides are TGTGCCAGTAGCCCCACTGGAAACACCATATATTTT. Its translation: CASSPTGNTIYF. Combining the CDR3 with reference TRBV19 and TRBJ1-3 gives the whole variable domain DGGITQSPKYLFRKEGQNVTLSCEQNLNHDAMYWYRQDPGQGLRLIYYSQIVNDFQKGDIAEGYSVSREKKESFPLTVTSAQKNPTAFYLCASSPTGNTIYFGEGSWLTVV.

This chain connects TRBV11-2 to TRBJ2-6; tentative D call: TRBD1 (5 bases). Germline CDR1 SGHAT, CDR2 FQNNGV. Trimming left V 5 bases short and J 2 bases short, with 10 bases between. CDR3 length equals 15 residues. The CDR3 DNA is TGTGCCAGCAGCCAGGGTCGGACTGGGGCCAACGTCCTGACTTTC. Its protein is CASSQGRTGANVLTF.

V usage is TRBV28 and J usage is TRBJ2-1, with 9 bases matching TRBD1. CDR1 is MDHEN, CDR2 SYDVKM, per germline. V lost 3 bases, J lost 7 bases, and 7 bases stayed unmatched. This CDR3 comprises 15 residues. The CDR3 sequence is CASSLTGGPRNEQFF. For the CDR3, the DNA is TGTGCCAGCAGTTTGACAGGGGGTCCCAGGAATGAGCAGTTCTTC.

V usage is TRBV27 and J usage is TRBJ1-3, with D possibly being TRBD1 (5 bases). Trimming removed 3 bases from V and 0 bases from J, with 9 bases in between. CDR3 size: 15 residues. Germline V gene lookup returns CDR1 MNHEY and CDR2 SMNVEV (reference sequence). The CDR3 region is CASSLGRSSGNTIYF. In DNA, the CDR3 is TGTGCCAGCAGTTTGGGACGGAGCTCTGGAAACACCATATATTTT.

The chain joins TRBV10-3 to TRBJ2-7; a weak D match, TRBD2 (6 bases). The CDR3 is 13 residues long. V dropped 8 bases and J dropped 2 bases, with 13 bases sitting between them. The germline V gene encodes CDR1 ENHRY and CDR2 SYGVKD. Here the CDR3 DNA reads TGTGCCATCGGGAGGCAGGGTACCTACGAGCAGTACTTC. It is translated as CAIGRQGTYEQYF.

The chain is built from TRBV2 and TRBJ2-7; TRBD1 agrees at 8 bases. The CDR3 runs to 15 residues. Per germline, CDR1 SNHLY and CDR2 FYNNEI. J lost 1 base, V lost 6 bases, and 8 bases had no gene match. The CDR3 region is CASSPGQVFSYEQYF. As DNA, the CDR3 is TGTGCCAGCAGCCCGGGACAGGTGTTTTCCTACGAGCAGTACTTC.

The chain is built from TRBV9 and TRBJ2-3; 9 bases line up with TRBD2. The CDR3 is 18 amino acids. Germline-derived CDR1 and CDR2 are SGDLS and YYNGEE. Trimming cost V 3 bases and J 5 bases; bases outside gene matches: 16. CDR3 sequence: CASSARLADPSPGDTQYF. The CDR3 nucleotides read TGTGCCAGCAGCGCCCGACTAGCGGACCCCTCTCCGGGAGATACGCAGTATTTT.

The CDR3 DNA reads TGTGCCATCACTGGGACAGGCTATGGCTACACCTTC. It translates to CAITGTGYGYTF. The chain is built from TRBV10-3 and TRBJ1-2; 8 positions match TRBD1. From germline, CDR1 is ENHRY and CDR2 SYGVKD. Germline trimming cut 7 bases from V and 4 bases from J; bases unmatched to any gene: 2. The CDR3 runs to 12 residues.

This chain uses TRBV13 with TRBJ2-1; 11 bases align to TRBD1. With 5 bases clipped from V and 8 bases from J, the junction kept 11 bases outside the gene matches. Germline V CDR1 and CDR2: PRHDT, FYEKMQ (reference sequence). The CDR3 is 16 amino acids. As DNA, the CDR3 is TGTGCCAGCAGCACGCCGGACAGGGGGCGCGTGCATGAGCAGTTCTTC. Encoded protein: CASSTPDRGRVHEQFF.

The V and J genes are TRBV10-3 and TRBJ2-3; D gene unclear. The CDR3 consists of 13 residues. The germline V and J ends were trimmed by 3 bases and 8 bases, with 12 bases remaining between them. The germline V gene encodes CDR1 ENHRY and CDR2 SYGVKD. The CDR3 spells CAISDPSEATQYF. For the CDR3, the DNA is TGTGCCATCAGTGACCCCTCGGAAGCTACGCAGTATTTT.

The V and J genes are TRBV7-9 and TRBJ2-5; D gene ambiguous. The CDR3 covers 11 residues. Trimming pared 4 bases from V and 7 bases from J, leaving 7 bases between. Germline V lookup: CDR1 SEHNR, CDR2 FQNEAQ (reference sequence). Here the CDR3 reads CASSYDGTQYF. In DNA, the CDR3 is TGTGCCAGCAGCTATGATGGGACCCAGTACTTC.

This clone was seen a few times. This sample includes further DNA sequences coding for the same CDR3. The CDR3 region has the DNA TGCGCCAGCAGTGAGTCAGGGGGCCAGCCCCAGCATTTT. This encodes CASSESGGQPQHF. This chain joins TRBV10-2 and TRBJ1-5, with 7 bases lining up with TRBD1. This CDR3 has 13 residues. The germline gives CDR1 WSHSY, CDR2 SAAADI. V gave up 0 bases and J gave up 7 bases; unmatched junction bases: 0.

This chain connects TRBV3-1 (or the pseudogene TRBV3-2) to TRBJ1-2; D remains ambiguous. Trimming removed 0 bases from V and 3 bases from J, with 11 bases in between. The CDR3 sequence is 15 residues long. CDR1 and CDR2 (germline): LGHDT, YNNKEL (reference sequence). CDR3 sequence reads: CASSQDASGYYGYTF. In DNA form, the CDR3 reads TGTGCCAGCAGCCAAGATGCGTCGGGATACTATGGCTACACCTTC.

The chain combines TRBV27 with TRBJ1-3, with a possible D match to TRBD1 (6 bases). CDR1 and CDR2 from the germline V gene are MNHEY and SMNVEV (reference sequence). V shed 4 bases and J shed 4 bases, with 14 bases lying between them. There are 15 residues in the CDR3. CDR3 DNA sequence: TGTGCCAGCAGTTCCCGGGGGGGGCCCGGAAACACCATATATTTT. Translating gives CASSSRGGPGNTIYF.

The CDR3 loop reads CASSEGTGPVNYGYTF. The CDR3 bases are TGCGCCAGCAGTGAGGGGACAGGGCCTGTTAACTATGGCTACACCTTC. The chain recombines TRBV10-2 with TRBJ1-2, with 9 nucleotides matching TRBD1. V gave up 2 bases and J gave up 1 base; unmatched junction bases: 5. CDR1 WSHSY and CDR2 SAAADI come from the germline V gene. This CDR3 comprises 16 residues.

The chain has TRBV2 and TRBJ1-2; D unclear. Trimming left V 7 bases short and J 4 bases short, with 10 bases between. Germline CDR1 reads SNHLY; CDR2 reads FYNNEI. This CDR3 has 12 residues. The CDR3 coding sequence is TGTGCCAGCATGAGGGCCGGCTATGGCTACACCTTC. This encodes CASMRAGYGYTF.

The V and J genes are TRBV30 and TRBJ2-3; D is possibly TRBD1 or TRBD2 (6 bases each). V lost 5 bases, J lost 2 bases, and 11 bases lay in between. CDR1 and CDR2 (germline): GTSNPN, SVGIG (reference sequence). The CDR3 is 13 residues long. CDR3 in amino acids: CAWWGANTDTQYF. DNA for the CDR3: TGTGCCTGGTGGGGGGCCAACACAGATACGCAGTATTTT.

CDR3 DNA sequence: TGTGCCAGCAGTTTCACAGGGAGCCTTAATCAGCCCCAGCATTTT. Translation gives CASSFTGSLNQPQHF. This sequence joins TRBV6-2 or TRBV6-3 and TRBJ1-5; a weak D match, TRBD1 (6 bases). CDR3 length: 15 amino acids. The germline gives CDR1 MNHEY, CDR2 SVGEGT. The V end lost 4 bases, the J end lost 4 bases, and 14 bases lay between the germline ends.

The chain combines TRBV5-1 with TRBJ1-1; perhaps TRBD1 as D (5 bases). Germline-derived CDR1 and CDR2 are SGHRS and YFSETQ. V lost 5 bases, J lost 1 base, and 9 bases lay in between. This CDR3 is 13 amino acids long. The chain's CDR3 is CASRPDRNTEAFF. DNA for the CDR3: TGCGCCAGCAGACCCGACAGGAACACTGAAGCTTTCTTT.

In DNA form, the CDR3 reads TGTGCCAGCAGCCAAAAAGCAGGGGGATATGGCTACACCTTC. Protein sequence: CASSQKAGGYGYTF. The V gene is TRBV3-1 (or the pseudogene TRBV3-2), the J gene TRBJ1-2; 7 nucleotides match TRBD1. Germline lookup yields CDR1 LGHDT and CDR2 YNNKEL (reference sequence). The CDR3 is 14 residues long. The J segment lost 5 bases and the V segment lost 2 bases, leaving 5 bases of the junction unmatched.

This clone has only one observation. The chain links TRBV5-1 to TRBJ1-1; D remains ambiguous. V dropped 0 bases and J dropped 6 bases, with 9 bases sitting between them. Looked up from germline, CDR1 is SGHRS and CDR2 is YFSETQ. The length of the CDR3 is 13 residues. The CDR3 nucleotides are TGCGCCAGCAGCTTGGGCGCCGTCGCTGAAGCTTTCTTT. Translating gives CASSLGAVAEAFF.

The table lists this clone with a count of one. The chain joins TRBV4-1 to TRBJ1-5, with 8 bases that match TRBD1. The V segment lost 4 bases and the J segment 6 bases; nucleotides outside the gene matches: 14. Per the germline V gene, CDR1 is MGHRA and CDR2 is YSYEKL. The CDR3 extends over 17 amino acids. The CDR3 is CASSREIGQGSPQPQHF. In nucleotides, the CDR3 is TGCGCCAGCAGCCGAGAGATTGGACAGGGTAGTCCTCAGCCCCAGCATTTT.

The rearrangement joins TRBV18 to TRBJ1-1; tentative D call: TRBD1 (5 bases). The length of the CDR3 is 13 residues. Trimming pared 3 bases from V and 11 bases from J, leaving 16 bases between. CDR1 and CDR2 (germline): KGHSH, LQKENI. The CDR3 region is CASSPWQSSGAFF. The CDR3 bases are TGTGCCAGCTCACCTTGGCAGAGCTCAGGGGCTTTCTTT. The whole variable domain, filled in from reference TRBV18 and TRBJ1-1, reads NAGVMQNPRHLVRRRGQEARLRCSPMKGHSHVYWYRQLPEEGLKFMVYLQKENIIDESGMPKERFSAEFPKEGPSILRIQQVVRGDSAAYFCASSPWQSSGAFFGQGTRLTVV.

Note on this clone: The same CDR3 is also encoded by other DNA sequences in this sample. The V gene is TRBV5-1, the J gene TRBJ1-1, with a tentative D call TRBD1 (5 bases). Germline V gene data show CDR1 as SGHRS and CDR2 as YFSETQ. Between the trimmed V and J ends, which lost 4 bases and 3 bases, there was a span of 10 bases. The CDR3 consists of 13 residues. This chain's CDR3 is CASSLTGYTEAFF. The CDR3 nucleotides are TGCGCCAGCAGCCTTACAGGATACACTGAAGCTTTCTTT.

The gene calls are TRBV28 and TRBJ2-7, with D hard to call. Trimming cost V 4 bases and J 9 bases, with 10 bases left between them. Germline loops: CDR1 MDHEN, CDR2 SYDVKM. The CDR3 has 11 residues. The CDR3 DNA follows: TGTGCCAGCAGTTCCCTGGACGGGCAGTACTTC. This translates into CASSSLDGQYF.